These 16 T cell receptor beta chains originate from one sample sequenced in a study of T-cell reconstitution after alpha-beta-depleted transplantation in children. Whole-study results and caveats: Where alpha-beta T cells came from about two months after transplant was reportedly several hundred expanded graft clones.

Antigen specificity for these receptors is unknown. Unique molecular identifiers were used in preparing the TCRbeta library. One entry per CDR3 protein results from TCRdb running MiXCR on the PCR reads. The table includes about 32,000 distinct CDR3 sequences, about 6% detected once. The sequenced sample was peripheral blood, obtained 60 days after TCRalphabeta/CD19-depleted stem cell transplant. These receptors were taken from a child under two years old who had a stem cell transplant for acute myeloid leukemia, so the T cells may come from the graft donor.

This clonotype was seen repeatedly, ten times or more. CDR3 loop: CASSLGEIPNTEAFF. CDR3 DNA: TGTGCCAGCAGCTTAGGAGAGATACCTAACACTGAAGCTTTCTTT. This chain links TRBV11-2 with TRBJ1-1; D uncertain. CDR1 and CDR2 from the germline V gene are SGHAT and FQNNGV. Trimming left V 1 base short and J 2 bases short, with 11 bases between. The CDR3 is 15 residues long. Full variable domain (outside the CDR3, taken from reference TRBV11-2 and TRBJ1-1): EAGVAQSPRYKIIEKRQSVAFWCNPISGHATLYWYQQILGQGPKLLIQFQNNGVVDDSQLPKDRFSAERLKGVDSTLKIQPAKLEDSAVYLCASSLGEIPNTEAFFGQGTRLTVV.

This chain uses TRBV6-2 or TRBV6-3 with TRBJ2-2; 8 nucleotides align to TRBD2. This CDR3 contains 15 residues. CDR1 is MNHEY, CDR2 SVGEGT, per germline. V lost 2 bases to trimming and J lost 5 bases; unmatched junction nucleotides: 4. The CDR3 coding sequence is TGTGCCAGCAGTTACCGACTAGCGCGAACCGGGGAGCTGTTTTTT. Protein: CASSYRLARTGELFF.

There are many counts of this clonotype. The chain uses TRBV5-1 and TRBJ1-1, with D possibly being TRBD1 (6 bases). Between the trimmed V and J ends, which lost 1 base and 3 bases, there was a span of 10 bases. In germline, CDR1 is SGHRS, CDR2 YFSETQ. CDR3 length equals 14 residues. CDR3: CASSLRQDYTEAFF. CDR3 sequence (DNA): TGCGCCAGCAGCTTGAGACAGGACTACACTGAAGCTTTCTTT.

Judged by abundance, this clonotype is medium-sized. The chain links TRBV20-1 to TRBJ2-5; D call uncertain. Trimming removed 2 bases from V and 0 bases from J, with 1 base in between. This CDR3 has 11 amino acids. Germline-derived CDR1 and CDR2 are DFQATT and SNEGSKA (reference sequence). The CDR3 is CSARYQETQYF. The CDR3 DNA sequence: TGCAGTGCTAGATACCAAGAGACCCAGTACTTC.

Only a few counts were recorded for this clonotype. The chain couples TRBV4-1 to TRBJ1-2; D might be TRBD1 (5 bases). The CDR3 loop spans 15 amino acids. V lost 0 bases and J lost 5, with 13 bases in between. CDR1 MGHRA and CDR2 YSYEKL come from the germline V gene. CDR3 sequence (DNA): TGCGCCAGCAGCCAAGAGTCACGGCAGGGATATGGCTACACCTTC. This sequence encodes CASSQESRQGYGYTF.

This clonotype was detected only a few times. The chain employs TRBV7-9 and TRBJ2-6; TRBD1 matches 7 bases. V gave up 5 bases and J gave up 3 bases; unmatched junction bases: 1. The CDR3 sequence is 14 residues long. The germline gives CDR1 SEHNR, CDR2 FQNEAQ (reference sequence). The CDR3 loop is CASSDRVGANVLTF. The DNA for the CDR3 is TGTGCCAGCAGCGACAGGGTTGGGGCCAACGTCCTGACTTTC.

This clonotype was counted at least ten times. This chain joins TRBV5-1 and TRBJ2-7; D is undetermined. V was shortened by 1 base and J by 1 base, with 15 bases between the two germline ends. There are 16 residues in the CDR3. Germline values: CDR1 SGHRS, CDR2 YFSETQ. The CDR3 is CASSLYQVDTSYEQYF. The CDR3 coding sequence is TGCGCCAGCAGCTTGTACCAGGTCGATACGTCCTACGAGCAGTACTTC. Together with reference TRBV5-1 and TRBJ2-7, the CDR3 gives the full variable domain: KAGVTQTPRYLIKTRGQQVTLSCSPISGHRSVSWYQQTPGQGLQFLFEYFSETQRNKGNFPGRFSGRQFSNSRSEMNVSTLELGDSALYLCASSLYQVDTSYEQYFGPGTRLTVT.

In its sample, this clonotype was seen many times. The chain employs TRBV25-1 and TRBJ1-2, with unresolved D. In germline, CDR1 is MGHDK, CDR2 SYGVNS. V was trimmed by 10 bases and J by 8 bases, leaving 17 bases between them. The CDR3 is made up of 12 amino acids. The CDR3 protein is CATRNPLGGYTF. DNA of the CDR3: TGTGCCACCCGGAATCCCCTCGGGGGCTACACCTTC.

This clonotype has a count of ten or more. The chain links TRBV5-1 to TRBJ1-2, with no clear D. CDR3 size: 13 residues. Per the germline V gene, CDR1 is SGHRS and CDR2 is YFSETQ. Trimming shortened V by 0 bases and J by 6 bases, and 9 bases separated the two germline ends. CDR3 sequence: CASSLGGIDGYTF. The CDR3 DNA reads as TGCGCCAGCAGCTTGGGAGGTATCGATGGCTACACCTTC.

Only a few counts were recorded for this clonotype. J is TRBJ2-7 and V is TRBV5-1; possible D gene TRBD1, 5 bases. CDR1 and CDR2 from the germline V gene are SGHRS and YFSETQ. This CDR3 is 15 amino acids long. V dropped 0 bases and J dropped 0 bases, with 10 bases sitting between them. The CDR3 reads CASSLEGRASYEQYF. For the CDR3, the DNA is TGCGCCAGCAGCTTGGAAGGCAGGGCCTCCTACGAGCAGTACTTC.

This clonotype was counted many times. V is TRBV10-3 and J is TRBJ2-7, with D unresolved. This CDR3 contains 12 residues. The germline V and J ends were trimmed by 1 base and 3 bases, with 4 bases remaining between them. The V gene's germline CDR1 is ENHRY and CDR2 SYGVKD. CDR3 nucleotide sequence: TGTGCCATCAGTGAGTGGGGCTACGAGCAGTACTTC. This sequence encodes CAISEWGYEQYF.

The chain has TRBV24-1 and TRBJ1-5, with D maybe TRBD1 (5 bases). Trimming removed 3 bases at V and 2 bases at J, with 16 bases between. This CDR3 is 17 amino acids long. Per the germline V gene, CDR1 is KGHDR and CDR2 is SFDVKD. CDR3 region: CATSDPRGGGRNQPQHF. The CDR3 region has the DNA TGTGCCACCAGTGATCCGCGGGGGGGGGGACGCAATCAGCCCCAGCATTTT.

This clonotype was counted ten times or more. The chain recombines TRBV6-5 with TRBJ1-2; D possibly corresponds to TRBD1 (5 bases). CDR1 is MNHEY and CDR2 is SVGAGI in the germline V gene. The V end was cut by 5 bases, the J end by 4 bases, with 14 bases between. This CDR3 spans 14 amino acids. Here the CDR3 reads CASSLEGGGYGYTF. The DNA of the CDR3 is TGTGCCAGCAGTCTGGAGGGCGGGGGCTATGGCTACACCTTC.

In this sample, this clonotype turned up many times. The chain is built from TRBV10-3 and TRBJ1-2; D not certain. Germline CDR1 is ENHRY and CDR2 is SYGVKD. CDR3 length: 13 amino acids. Trimming took off 8 bases at V and 4 bases at J, with 14 bases between the two ends. The CDR3 spells CAILTTTFYGYTF. CDR3 coding DNA: TGTGCCATCCTAACAACCACGTTCTATGGCTACACCTTC.

This clonotype was counted ten times or more. The V call is TRBV12-3 or TRBV12-4, the J call TRBJ2-7; D may correspond to TRBD1 or TRBD2 (5 bases each). This CDR3 is 15 amino acids long. V gave up 1 base and J gave up 4 bases, with 14 bases separating them. CDR3 in amino acids: CASSLGGNSIYEQYF. The CDR3 DNA follows: TGTGCCAGCAGTTTAGGGGGGAACAGCATATACGAGCAGTACTTC.

This clonotype was detected many times. The genes are TRBV4-3 and TRBJ2-1, with 13 bases identical to TRBD2. Losses at the gene ends were 4 bases for V and 7 bases for J; bases not matched to a gene: 4. The CDR3 spans 15 residues. Germline V CDR1 and CDR2: LGHNA, YSLEER. The chain's CDR3 is CASSPTSGGWNEQFF. CDR3 in DNA: TGCGCCAGCAGCCCGACTAGCGGGGGGTGGAATGAGCAGTTCTTC.